These 12 T cell receptor beta chains came from one sample sequenced in a study of blood T cell repertoires in COVID-19. The protocol was immunoSEQ multiplex PCR, while the TCRdb copy is restricted to in-frame clones and leaves out a portion. The repertoire holds 390,000 or so clones, with roughly 88% as singletons. Sequenced input: peripheral blood. The source of these receptors is a woman younger than 45 with active or convalescent COVID-19.

This chain joins TRBV5-6 and TRBJ1-1; tentatively, D is TRBD1 (5 bases). The ends were cut back, 1 base at V and 5 bases at J, with 12 bases in the middle. The CDR3 loop spans 14 amino acids. Germline assignment: CDR1 SGHDT and CDR2 YYEEEE. CDR3 sequence: CASSLWRGGTEAFF. DNA of the CDR3: TGTGCCAGCAGCTTGTGGAGGGGAGGAACTGAAGCTTTCTTT.

Comments on this clone: An end of the junction differs from the germline gene, which may be a read error. This chain joins TRBV6-2 or TRBV6-3 and TRBJ1-1, with TRBD1 matching 10 bases. The CDR3 length is 14 residues. The V gene's germline CDR1 is MNHEY and CDR2 SVGEGT. The CDR3 bases are TGTGCCAGCAGTTACTCGGACAGGGGGGGTCTTCTGGGTTTT. Translation: CASSYSDRGGLLGF.

The chain employs TRBV5-1 and TRBJ2-1, with 8 bases lining up with TRBD1. Germline V gene lookup returns CDR1 SGHRS and CDR2 YFSETQ. There are 15 residues in the CDR3. J lost 2 bases, V lost 7 bases, and 8 bases had no gene match. CDR3 residues: CASATTGGTYNEQFF. Written as DNA, the CDR3 is TGCGCCAGCGCGACTACAGGGGGTACCTACAATGAGCAGTTCTTC.

The DNA for the CDR3 is TGTGCCAGCAGCTTTCTTCGGGACAGGGGGCGGACCACTAATGAAAAACTGTTTTTT. Amino acid sequence: CASSFLRDRGRTTNEKLFF. The gene calls are TRBV7-8 and TRBJ1-4, with 12 positions matching TRBD1. The J segment lost 2 bases and the V segment lost 3 bases, leaving 10 bases of the junction unmatched. Germline CDR1 SGHVS, CDR2 FQNEAQ. This CDR3 contains 19 residues.

Only a few counts were recorded for this clone. The chain carries TRBV3-1 (or the pseudogene TRBV3-2) and TRBJ1-1; 7 bases are shared with TRBD1. The junction had 8 bases not matched to a gene; V was cut back by 2 bases and J by 2 bases. CDR3 size: 16 residues. CDR1 LGHDT and CDR2 YNNKEL come from the germline V gene (reference sequence). The chain's CDR3 is CASSQLGGGGNTEAFF. CDR3 bases: TGTGCCAGCAGCCAACTAGGGGGCGGTGGAAACACTGAAGCTTTCTTT.

The rearrangement uses TRBV29-1 and TRBJ2-1, with a possible D match to TRBD1 (6 bases). The germline CDR1 and CDR2 sequences are SQVTM and ANQGSEA. The V gene lost 7 bases and the J gene lost 6 bases, with 10 bases spanning the gap. The CDR3 extends over 11 amino acids. This chain's CDR3 is CSAGARNEQFF. CDR3 DNA: TGCAGCGCAGGGGCTCGCAATGAGCAGTTCTTC.

This clone was picked up a small number of times. The rearrangement links TRBV5-1 to TRBJ2-7, with TRBD2 identical over 9 bases. The V gene end was trimmed by 5 bases and the J gene end by 2 bases; junction bases not matched to a gene: 5. The germline V gene encodes CDR1 SGHRS and CDR2 YFSETQ. The CDR3 spans 14 residues. The CDR3 DNA reads TGCGCCAGCAGGCGTAGCGGGGGCACCTACGAGCAGTACTTC. It translates to CASRRSGGTYEQYF.

This clone has only a few counts. The genes are TRBV2 and TRBJ1-6; TRBD1 matches 8 bases. Germline lookup yields CDR1 SNHLY and CDR2 FYNNEI. This CDR3 comprises 13 residues. Losses at the gene ends were 8 bases for V and 5 bases for J; bases not matched to a gene: 2. This chain's CDR3 is CASRTGNNSPLHF. CDR3 nucleotide sequence: TGTGCCAGCCGGACAGGGAATAATTCACCCCTCCACTTT.

The rearrangement joins TRBV27 to TRBJ2-7; possible D gene TRBD1, 5 bases. In germline, CDR1 is MNHEY, CDR2 SMNVEV (reference sequence). Deletions cut 8 bases from V and 0 bases from J, with 17 bases between. The CDR3 sequence is 15 residues long. CDR3 bases: TGTGCCAGCGGTAAACCAGGGTTAAGCTCCTACGAGCAGTACTTC. This sequence encodes CASGKPGLSSYEQYF.

This chain connects TRBV19 to TRBJ2-7; 7 bases are shared with TRBD2. Losses at the gene ends were 4 bases for V and 3 bases for J; bases not matched to a gene: 15. From germline, CDR1 is LNHDA and CDR2 SQIVND (reference sequence). This CDR3 spans 17 amino acids. Here the CDR3 DNA reads TGTGCCAGTAGTAAGGGCCCCACCGCGGGAGTTTTCTACGAGCAGTACTTC. It is translated as CASSKGPTAGVFYEQYF.

The rearrangement uses TRBV7-9 and TRBJ2-7, with 9 bases aligning to TRBD1. This CDR3 contains 15 residues. V shed 4 bases, J shed 5 bases, and the junction held 9 bases outside the gene matches. Germline V lookup: CDR1 SEHNR, CDR2 FQNEAQ (reference sequence). CDR3 protein: CASSSQGALSHEQYF. Written as DNA, the CDR3 is TGTGCCAGCAGCTCACAGGGGGCGCTTAGTCACGAGCAGTACTTC. Variable domain in full (rest from reference TRBV7-9 and TRBJ2-7): DTGVSQNPRHKITKRGQNVTFRCDPISEHNRLYWYRQTLGQGPEFLTYFQNEAQLEKSRLLSDRFSAERPKGSFSTLEIQRTEQGDSAMYLCASSSQGALSHEQYFGPGTRLTVT.

The gene calls are TRBV10-3 and TRBJ1-1; D may be TRBD1 (5 bases). Germline loops: CDR1 ENHRY, CDR2 SYGVKD. This CDR3 region has 16 residues. The V and J ends lost 0 bases and 7 bases respectively, with 18 bases between them. CDR3 sequence reads: CAISESFTGARCEAFF. CDR3 nucleotides: TGTGCCATCAGTGAGTCGTTTACAGGTGCCCGTTGTGAAGCTTTCTTT.